This entry is about one T cell receptor beta chain. Its antigen is as yet unknown. Treatment here: roughly 18 received Ad26.COV2.S at low or high dose, single or two shots; about 5 received placebo; per-sample allocation not given. All samples were drawn on day 63, counting from the first vaccine or placebo injection. Boston supplied an adult donor aged 18-55 years. The data were obtained in a study of Ad26.COV2.S vaccination and SARS-CoV-2 variants. For the study at large: Ad26.COV2.S given intramuscularly, once or twice 56 days apart. Findings and caveats of the study: Vaccinated individuals (as opposed to placebo recipients) had higher spike-specific TCR breadth. The study found similar non-spike TCR breadth in vaccine and placebo recipients.

TCRdb keeps only in-frame clones here, not all; method: immunoSEQ multiplex PCR. The data hold some 410,000 clones, with 92% observed a single time. This CDR3 comprises 14 residues. Germline V gene data show CDR1 as PRHDT and CDR2 as FYEKMQ (reference sequence). Trimming shortened V by 2 bases and J by 3 bases, and 10 bases separated the two germline ends. This TCR was recovered from a person between 18 and 59 years old who received the Ad26.COV2.S COVID-19 vaccine or a placebo. This specimen was peripheral blood, taken in a trial of Ad26.COV2.S vaccine versus placebo. The V and J genes are TRBV13 and TRBJ1-2; D ambiguous. The CDR3 DNA reads TGTGCCAGCAGCTTAAGTTCAGGATACTATGGCTACACCTTC. The encoded protein is CASSLSSGYYGYTF.